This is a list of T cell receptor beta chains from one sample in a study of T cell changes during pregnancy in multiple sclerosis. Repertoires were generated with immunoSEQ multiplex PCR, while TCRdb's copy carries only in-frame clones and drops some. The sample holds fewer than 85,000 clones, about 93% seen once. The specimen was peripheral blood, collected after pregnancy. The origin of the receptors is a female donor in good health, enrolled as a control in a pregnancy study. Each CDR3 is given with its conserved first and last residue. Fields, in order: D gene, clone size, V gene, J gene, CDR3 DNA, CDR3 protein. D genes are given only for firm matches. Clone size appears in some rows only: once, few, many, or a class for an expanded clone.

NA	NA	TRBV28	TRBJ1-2	TGTGCCAGCAGTTTACGGAGATATGGCTACACCTTC	CASSLRRYGYTF
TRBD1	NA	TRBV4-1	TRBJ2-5	TGCGCCAGCAGCCAAGTGGGGACAGGGGGGGAGACCCAGTACTTC	CASSQVGTGGETQYF
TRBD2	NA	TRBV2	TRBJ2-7	TGTGCCAGCACTAGCGGGGAAGTTAGGTCCTACGAGCAGTACTTC	CASTSGEVRSYEQYF
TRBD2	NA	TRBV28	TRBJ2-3	TGTGCCAGCAGTTCTGGCGGGAGGGCCTGGGATACGCAGTATTTT	CASSSGGRAWDTQYF
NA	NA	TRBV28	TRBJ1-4	TGTGCCAGCCTGTCGGACGGGGGGCGGGAAAAACTGTTTTTT	CASLSDGGREKLFF
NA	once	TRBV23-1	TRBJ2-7	TGCGCCACCCCCGTCGGGACATCCGCCTACGAGCAGTACTTC	CATPVGTSAYEQYF
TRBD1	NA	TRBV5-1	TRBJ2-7	TGCGCCAGCAGCTCCGACAGGGTGGGGGAGCAGTACTTC	CASSSDRVGEQYF
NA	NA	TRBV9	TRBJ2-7	TGTGCCAGCAGTGGAGGGGAGGACTTTTACGAGCAGTACTTC	CASSGGEDFYEQYF
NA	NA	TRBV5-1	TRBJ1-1	TGCGCCAGCAGCCCGGGACTTTCGAACACTGAAGCTTTCTTT	CASSPGLSNTEAFF
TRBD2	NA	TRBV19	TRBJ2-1	TGTGCCAGTAAGTTCTGGGGAAGCGGGAGAATGCGGAATGAGCAGTTCTTC	CASKFWGSGRMRNEQFF
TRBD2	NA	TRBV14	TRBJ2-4	TGTGCCAGCAGCGCCTGGGGAGGGGCGGGTGCCAACATTCAGTACTTC	CASSAWGGAGANIQYF
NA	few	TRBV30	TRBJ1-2	TGTGCCTGGAGTTCCTCGGGGGGCGATGGCTACACCTTC	CAWSSSGGDGYTF
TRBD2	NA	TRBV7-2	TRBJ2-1	TGTGCCAGCAGCTTAGCGGGGGGGTACAATGAGCAGTTCTTC	CASSLAGGYNEQFF
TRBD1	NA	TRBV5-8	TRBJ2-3	TGTGCCAGCAGCTTCTACAGGGGGCGCGGTGCAGATACGCAGTATTTT	CASSFYRGRGADTQYF
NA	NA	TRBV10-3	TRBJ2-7	TGTGCCATTTCCAGACAGGACCGCTCCTACGAGCAGTACTTC	CAISRQDRSYEQYF
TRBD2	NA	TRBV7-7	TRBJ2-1	TGTGCTAGCAGCTTATATCGGGAGGAATACAATGAGCAGTTCTTC	CASSLYREEYNEQFF
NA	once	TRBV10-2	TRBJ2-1	TGCGCCAGCTGGGAGGACTCCTACAATGAGCAGTTCTTC	CASWEDSYNEQFF
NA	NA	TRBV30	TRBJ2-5	TGTGCCTGGAGTGTCCAGGCAGGGGGGCGGGAGACCCAGTACTTC	CAWSVQAGGRETQYF
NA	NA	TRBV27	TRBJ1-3	TGTGCCAGCAGGAGGTCCTCCGGAAACACCATATATTTT	CASRRSSGNTIYF
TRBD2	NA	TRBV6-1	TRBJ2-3	TGTGCCAGCAGGGGACTAGCGGGGGGGCCAGATACGCAGTATTTT	CASRGLAGGPDTQYF
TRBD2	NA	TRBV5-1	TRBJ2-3	TGCGCCAGCGAGGGGACTAGCGGGGGGACAGATACGCAGTATTTT	CASEGTSGGTDTQYF
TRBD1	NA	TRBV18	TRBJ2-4	TGTGCCAGCTCACCCGGGACAGGGGCCAACATTCAGTACTTC	CASSPGTGANIQYF
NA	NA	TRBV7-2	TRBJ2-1	TGTGCCAGCAGCCCCCCCGCTGCGGGCAATGAGCAGTTCTTC	CASSPPAAGNEQFF
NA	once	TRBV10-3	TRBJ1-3	TGTGCCACAGCCGATTGGCGGGGCGGTGGCTATTTT	CATADWRGGGYF
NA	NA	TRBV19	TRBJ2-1	TGTGCCAGTAGTATTTCCCCAGGGCCGTTCAGTGAGCAGTTCTTC	CASSISPGPFSEQFF
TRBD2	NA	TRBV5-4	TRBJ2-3	TGTGCCAGCAGCTCGACTAGCGGGAGATTAACAGATACGCAGTATTTT	CASSSTSGRLTDTQYF
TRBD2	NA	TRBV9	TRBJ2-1	TGTGCCAGCAGCGTTAGCGGGAGACTCGATGAGCAGTTCTTC	CASSVSGRLDEQFF
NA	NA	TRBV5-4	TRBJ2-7	TGTGCCAGCAGGATGGACTCGAGCTCCTACGAGCAGTACTTC	CASRMDSSSYEQYF
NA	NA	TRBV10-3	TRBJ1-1	TGTGCCATCAGGAAAGGACAGACGAACACTGAAGCTTTCTTT	CAIRKGQTNTEAFF
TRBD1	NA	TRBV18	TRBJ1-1	TGTGCCAGCTCACCCCCGGGACAGGGGGCCGCTGAAGCTTTCTTT	CASSPPGQGAAEAFF